The entry below gives a single T cell receptor beta chain sequence along with its context. The CDR3 has 15 residues. Germline V lookup: CDR1 SGHTA, CDR2 FQGNSA. With V trimmed by 0 bases and J by 8 bases, 4 bases remained unmatched. These data belong to a study of T cells after yellow fever vaccination. TCRdb fed the 5' RACE reads into MiXCR, producing one record per CDR3 protein. The repertoire consists of roughly 300,000 distinct CDR3 sequences, with around 8.1% occurring once and the leading ten covering approximately 15%. The gene calls are TRBV7-2 and TRBJ2-1, with TRBD1 matching over 10 bases. The source was PBMCs, collected about 41 days after the first yellow fever vaccination. The receptor was derived from a young man who received the YFV17D yellow fever vaccine. Written as DNA, the CDR3 is TGTGCCAGCAGCTTAGCGGGACAGGGGTTTTATGAGCAGTTCTTC. It translates to CASSLAGQGFYEQFF.